This paragraph reports one T cell receptor (beta chain). Antigen: not known. From its re-call of the 5' RACE reads, TCRdb lists each CDR3 protein once, without DNA. With 110,000 or so distinct CDR3 sequences in the sample, the ten largest clones hold over 10%. The V gene's germline CDR1 is SSHAT and CDR2 FNYEAQ (reference sequence). The CDR3 totals 15 residues. The data were taken from a study of monozygotic twins with inflammatory bowel disease. Study-wide points: On the inverse Simpson index, IBD patients scored lower for TCRbeta diversity than healthy co-twins.

The V call is TRBV7-7, the J call TRBJ1-5. The sample was blood. This receptor was identified in a human donor with ulcerative colitis or Crohn's disease, or a healthy co-twin of an affected twin (not recorded which). CDR3 protein: CASSLAEGEWQPHHF.